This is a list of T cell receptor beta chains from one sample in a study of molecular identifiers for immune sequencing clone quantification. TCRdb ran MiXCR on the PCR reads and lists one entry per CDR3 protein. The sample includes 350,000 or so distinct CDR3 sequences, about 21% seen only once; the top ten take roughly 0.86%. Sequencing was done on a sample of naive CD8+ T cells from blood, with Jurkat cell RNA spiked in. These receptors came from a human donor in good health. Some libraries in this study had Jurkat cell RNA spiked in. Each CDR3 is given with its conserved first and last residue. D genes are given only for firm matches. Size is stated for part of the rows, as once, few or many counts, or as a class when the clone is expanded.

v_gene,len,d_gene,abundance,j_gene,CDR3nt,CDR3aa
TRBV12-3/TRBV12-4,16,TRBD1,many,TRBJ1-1,TGTGCCAGCAGCCCATCCGTGAGGGGGCAGGACACTGAAGCTTTCTTT,CASSPSVRGQDTEAFF
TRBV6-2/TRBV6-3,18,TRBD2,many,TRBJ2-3,TGTGCCAGCAGTTACTCGCCAACTAGCGGGGGCCCGACAGATACGCAGTATTTT,CASSYSPTSGGPTDTQYF
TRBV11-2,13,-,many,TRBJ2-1,TGTGCCAGCAGCTTAGGGGGGCACAATGAGCAGTTCTTC,CASSLGGHNEQFF
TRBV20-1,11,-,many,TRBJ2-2,TGCAGTGCTAGTCTGTTAGGGGAGCTGTTTTTT,CSASLLGELFF
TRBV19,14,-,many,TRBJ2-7,TGTGCCAGTAGTCGCCCCGACAGGACCTACGAGCAGTACTTC,CASSRPDRTYEQYF
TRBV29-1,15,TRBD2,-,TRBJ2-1,TGCAGCGTAGAGATAGCGGGAGCAGTCTACAATGAGCAGTTCTTC,CSVEIAGAVYNEQFF
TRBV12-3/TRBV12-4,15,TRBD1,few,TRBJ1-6,TGTGCCAGCAGTACACCGGGACAGCGCAATTCACCCCTCCACTTT,CASSTPGQRNSPLHF
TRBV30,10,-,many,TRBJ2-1,TGTGCCTGGGAAAAAGATGAGCAGTTCTTC,CAWEKDEQFF
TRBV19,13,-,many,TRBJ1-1,TGTGCCAGTACCACTACCCTATCCAGTGAAGCTTTCTTT,CASTTTLSSEAFF
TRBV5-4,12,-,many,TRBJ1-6,TGTGCCAGCAGCTTGGATAATTCACCCCTCCACTTT,CASSLDNSPLHF
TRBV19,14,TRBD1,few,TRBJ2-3,TGTGCCAGCAGCGGGACAGGGGACACAGATACGCAGTATTTT,CASSGTGDTDTQYF
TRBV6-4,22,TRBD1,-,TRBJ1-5,TGTGCCAGCAGTGGCCCCACTCCGGGACAGTGTTATTGTAACTATAGCAATCAGCCCCAGCATTTT,CASSGPTPGQCYCNYSNQPQHF
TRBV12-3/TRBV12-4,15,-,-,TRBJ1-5,TGTGCCAGCAGTTTAGATCAGGGGAGCAATCGGCCCCAGCATTTT,CASSLDQGSNRPQHF
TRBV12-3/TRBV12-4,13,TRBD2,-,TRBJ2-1,TGTGCCAGCGGTTTAGCGGGCTACGGGGAGCAGTTCTTC,CASGLAGYGEQFF
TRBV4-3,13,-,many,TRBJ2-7,TGCGCCAGCAGCCAAGAAGTGTCCTACGAGCAGTACTTC,CASSQEVSYEQYF
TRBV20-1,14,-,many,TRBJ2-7,TGCAGTGCCCAGTCGAAGACTGAATCCTACGAGCAGTACTTC,CSAQSKTESYEQYF
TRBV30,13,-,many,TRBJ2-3,TGTGCCTGGAGTTGGAACCCCCCAGATACGCAGTATTTT,CAWSWNPPDTQYF
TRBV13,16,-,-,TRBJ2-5,TGTGCCAGCAGCTTAGGCATTGGGCAGGACGGGGAGACCCAGTACTTC,CASSLGIGQDGETQYF
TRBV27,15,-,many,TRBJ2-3,TGTGCCAGCAGCCCGAGGGGGTTCGTCTCAGATACGCAGTATTTT,CASSPRGFVSDTQYF
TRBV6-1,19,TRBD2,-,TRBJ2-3,TGTGCCAGCAGTGAGGAACCTAGCGGGAGACTCCTCAGCACAGATACGCAGTATTTT,CASSEEPSGRLLSTDTQYF
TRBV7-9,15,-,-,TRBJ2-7,TGTGCCAGCAGCCCTGTGGGGGCCTTGTCCTACGAGCAGTACTTC,CASSPVGALSYEQYF
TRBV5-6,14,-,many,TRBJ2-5,TGTGCCAGCAGCTTGGCGGCAGCTCAAGAGACCCAGTACTTC,CASSLAAAQETQYF
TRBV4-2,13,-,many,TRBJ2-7,TGTGCCAGCAGCGCCCAGGGCTTCTACGAGCAGTACTTC,CASSAQGFYEQYF
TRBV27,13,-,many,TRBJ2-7,TGTGCCAGCAGTTTACGAGGGGGGTTCGAGCAGTACTTC,CASSLRGGFEQYF